The source of this T cell receptor (beta chain) is a study of blood T cell repertoires in COVID-19. Study summary: Specimens from acute and convalescent COVID-19 originated in the United States, Italy and Spain. PBMCs, B-cell-depleted T cells, or T cells provided the cDNA or gDNA that made up the material.

TCRdb keeps only in-frame clones here, not all; method: immunoSEQ multiplex PCR. In the table there are more than 95,000 clones, over 80% of which are singletons. A few counts support this clone. Germline values: CDR1 SGHTA, CDR2 FQGTGA. This CDR3 spans 13 amino acids. Trimming pared 0 bases from V and 4 bases from J, leaving 5 bases between. The J gene is TRBJ2-3, the V gene TRBV7-3, with D hard to call. This sequence was found in a man aged 25-45 years with acute or convalescent COVID-19. Source material: peripheral blood. The CDR3 sequence: CASSLTFSDTQYF. The CDR3, as DNA: TGTGCCAGCAGCTTAACCTTCTCAGATACGCAGTATTTT.